This TCR beta chain was observed in a study of persistence of HIV-infected CD4 T cells. Details on this clone: Antigen unknown.

The CDR3 loop spans 17 amino acids. The germline V gene has CDR1 LNHDA and CDR2 SQIVND (reference sequence). V lost 1 base to trimming and J lost 0 bases, with 15 bases between them. The immunoSEQ assay was version 4, run in survey mode. Clones were read by immunoSEQ multiplex PCR, and TCRdb kept only the in-frame ones, dropping some. The sample shows about 33,000 clones, around four fifths of them seen only once. The stimulus was an HIV-1 Gag 15-mer peptide pool, 0.85 to 1 ug/peptide/mL. Sorted nonresponding memory CD4+ T cells were CD40L-negative, CD69-negative, CD45RO-high. Inclusion required CMV-positive serology and CD4+ counts above 400 cells/uL. Notes on the study in general: Bulk TCR data could not be restricted to HIV-1-infected CMV-responding cells.

The receptor was isolated from an adult with HIV. The donor label of this sample is uncertain. This chain links TRBV19 with TRBJ1-1, with D possibly matching TRBD1 (5 bases). The specimen was cultured CD4+ T cells from PBMCs, collected from a patient who received antiretroviral therapy. The DNA of the CDR3 is TGTGCCAGTAGTATAGGCAGGTGGGGCAGGGTGAACACTGAAGCTTTCTTT. Translation: CASSIGRWGRVNTEAFF. Full variable domain (missing parts from reference TRBV19 and TRBJ1-1): DGGITQSPKYLFRKEGQNVTLSCEQNLNHDAMYWYRQDPGQGLRLIYYSQIVNDFQKGDIAEGYSVSREKKESFPLTVTSAQKNPTAFYLCASSIGRWGRVNTEAFFGQGTRLTVV.